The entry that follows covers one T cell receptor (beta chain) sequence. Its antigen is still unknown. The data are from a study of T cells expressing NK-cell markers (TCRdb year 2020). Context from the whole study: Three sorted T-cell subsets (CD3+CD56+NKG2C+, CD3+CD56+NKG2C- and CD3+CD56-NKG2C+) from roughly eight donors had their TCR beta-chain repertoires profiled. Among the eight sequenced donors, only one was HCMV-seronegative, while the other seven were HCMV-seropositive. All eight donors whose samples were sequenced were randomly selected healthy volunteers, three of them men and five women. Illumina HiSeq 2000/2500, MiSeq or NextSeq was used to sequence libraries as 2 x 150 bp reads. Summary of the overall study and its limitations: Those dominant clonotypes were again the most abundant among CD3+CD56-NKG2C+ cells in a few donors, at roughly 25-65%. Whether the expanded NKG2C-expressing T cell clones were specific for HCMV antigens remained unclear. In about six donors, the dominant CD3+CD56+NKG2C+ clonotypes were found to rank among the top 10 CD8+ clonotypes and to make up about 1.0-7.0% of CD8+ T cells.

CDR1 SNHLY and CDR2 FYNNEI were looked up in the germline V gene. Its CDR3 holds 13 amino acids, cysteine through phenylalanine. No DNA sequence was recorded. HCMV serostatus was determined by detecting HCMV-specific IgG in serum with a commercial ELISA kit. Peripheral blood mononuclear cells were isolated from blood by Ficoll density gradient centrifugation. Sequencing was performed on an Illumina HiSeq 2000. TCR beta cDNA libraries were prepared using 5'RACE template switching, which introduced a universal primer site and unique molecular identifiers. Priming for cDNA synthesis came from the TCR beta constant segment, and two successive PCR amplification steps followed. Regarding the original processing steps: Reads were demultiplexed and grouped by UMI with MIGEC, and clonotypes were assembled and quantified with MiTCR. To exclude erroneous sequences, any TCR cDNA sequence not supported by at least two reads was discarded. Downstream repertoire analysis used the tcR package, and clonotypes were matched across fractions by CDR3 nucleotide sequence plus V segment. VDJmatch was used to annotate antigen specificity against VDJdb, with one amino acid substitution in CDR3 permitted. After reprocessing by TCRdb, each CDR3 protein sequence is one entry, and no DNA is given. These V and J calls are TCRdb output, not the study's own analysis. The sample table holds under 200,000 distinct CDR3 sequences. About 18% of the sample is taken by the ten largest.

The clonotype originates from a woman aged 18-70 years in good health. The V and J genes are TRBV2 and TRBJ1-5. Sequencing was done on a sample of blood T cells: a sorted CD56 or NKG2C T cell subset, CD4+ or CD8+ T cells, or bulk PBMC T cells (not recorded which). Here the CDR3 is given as CASEVSGNQPQHF. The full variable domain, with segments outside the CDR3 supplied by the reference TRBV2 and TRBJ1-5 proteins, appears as EPEVTQTPSHQVTQMGQEVILRCVPISNHLYFYWYRQILGQKVEFLVSFYNNEISEKSEIFDDQFSVERPDGSNFTLKIRSTKLEDSAMYFCASEVSGNQPQHFGDGTRLSIL.